These 18 T cell receptor beta chains share one sample of origin, sequenced in a study of tumor and adjacent non-tumor tissue in lung cancer. No cell sorting was done before RNA was extracted from the tissue. The library came from three nested PCR rounds adapted from ARM-PCR protocols. TCRdb analysed the multiplex PCR reads with MiXCR anew, one entry per CDR3 protein. Seen here are about 200,000 distinct CDR3 sequences, around 70% observed once, and the top ten hold approximately 25%. Sequencing was carried out using lung tumor tissue. The receptors were sampled from a man between 60 and 70 years old with non-small cell lung cancer.

On this clonotype: This may be a read error: a much more frequent sequence differs by one nucleotide. The chain couples TRBV20-1 to TRBJ1-5; the match to TRBD1 covers 7 bases. The assigned J gene may be wrong: the sequence end matches TRBJ2-3 better. There are 15 residues in the CDR3. Germline V CDR1 and CDR2: DFQATT, SNEGSKA (reference sequence). CDR3 nucleotides: TGCAGTGCTACAGATGAAATGACAGGGCATCAGCCCCAGTATTTT. As protein: CSATDEMTGHQPQYF.

This chain joins TRBV4-1 and TRBJ1-2; D may be TRBD1 (5 bases). Germline V lookup: CDR1 MGHRA, CDR2 YSYEKL. V shed 0 bases and J shed 0 bases, with 8 bases lying between them. This CDR3 comprises 15 residues. DNA of the CDR3: TGCGCCAGCAGCCAAGATTGGACATCTAACTATGGCTACACCTTC. Amino acids: CASSQDWTSNYGYTF.

To note about this clonotype: One end of the junction fails to match germline, which may point to a read error. The genes are TRBV5-6 and TRBJ1-1; 8 bases agree with TRBD1. Germline lookup yields CDR1 SGHDT and CDR2 YYEEEE. CDR3 length equals 14 residues. The CDR3 DNA sequence: TGTGCCAGCAGCTACAGGGGGGCGAACAGTGAAGCTTTCTTT. It translates to CASSYRGANSEAFF.

The chain employs TRBV11-1 and TRBJ2-1; a possible D gene is TRBD1 (5 bases). The CDR3 is 13 residues long. The V gene lost 5 bases and the J gene lost 8 bases, with 13 bases spanning the gap. Germline V lookup: CDR1 SGHAT, CDR2 FQDESV (reference sequence). The CDR3 DNA follows: TGTGCCAGCAGCGTCGACAGACACGATGAGCAGTTCTTC. Translation gives CASSVDRHDEQFF. Using reference TRBV11-1 and TRBJ2-1 for the parts outside the CDR3, the full variable domain is EAEVAQSPRYKITEKSQAVAFWCDPISGHATLYWYRQILGQGPELLVQFQDESVVDDSQLPKDRFSAERLKGVDSTLKIQPAELGDSAMYLCASSVDRHDEQFFGPGTRLTVL.

The chain carries TRBV6-5 and TRBJ2-1; 8 nucleotides match TRBD2. Trimming cost V 11 bases and J 3 bases; bases outside gene matches: 12. Germline V CDR1 and CDR2: MNHEY, SVGAGI. The CDR3 runs to 15 residues. For the CDR3, the DNA is TGTGCCGACAGTGACAGCGGGAGCTTCTACAATGAGCAGTTCTTC. The encoded protein is CADSDSGSFYNEQFF.

Turning to this clonotype: A much larger clone sits a single nucleotide away, making a read error possible. The gene calls are TRBV20-1 and TRBJ2-7; 11 positions match TRBD1. The CDR3 totals 15 residues. In germline, CDR1 is DFQATT, CDR2 SNEGSKA (reference sequence). The CDR3 DNA sequence: TGCAATGCTAGTGCCCGGGACAGGGGGTACGACGAGCAGTACTTC. Protein: CNASARDRGYDEQYF.

The chain combines TRBV30 with TRBJ2-1; D is undetermined. The V end was cut by 0 bases, the J end by 10 bases, with 10 bases between. The length of the CDR3 is 12 residues. Germline CDR1 reads GTSNPN; CDR2 reads SVGIG (reference sequence). The CDR3 sequence is CAWSVSIQEQFF. The CDR3 DNA sequence: TGTGCCTGGAGTGTCTCGATTCAGGAGCAGTTCTTC.

This clonotype was picked up a small number of times. A much larger clone differs from this one at a single base, so this may be a read error. V gene TRBV11-3 combines with J gene TRBJ1-1; weak D call: TRBD1 (5 bases). V was shortened by 5 bases and J by 6 bases, with 16 bases between the two germline ends. CDR3 length: 14 residues. The germline V gene encodes CDR1 SGHNT and CDR2 YENEEA. The CDR3 region is CASSPGTGNSEAFF. In DNA form, the CDR3 reads TGTGCCAGCAGCCCCGGGACGGGAAACTCTGAAGCTTTCTTT. The whole variable domain, remainder taken from reference TRBV11-3 and TRBJ1-1, is EAGVVQSPRYKIIEKKQPVAFWCNPISGHNTLYWYLQNLGQGPELLIRYENEEAVDDSQLPKDRFSAERLKGVDSTLKIQPAELGDSAVYLCASSPGTGNSEAFFGQGTRLTVV.

J is TRBJ2-7 and V is TRBV4-1, with D tentatively TRBD2 (5 bases). V was clipped by 1 base and J by 4 bases, with 11 bases between them. Germline CDR1 reads MGHRA; CDR2 reads YSYEKL. The CDR3 is made up of 14 amino acids. Here the CDR3 reads CASSQGLEGYEQYF. The DNA for the CDR3 is TGCGCCAGCAGCCAAGGGCTAGAGGGATACGAGCAGTACTTC.

In the case of this clonotype: An end of the junction differs from the germline gene, which may be a read error. The CDR3 region is CASSFARNSGELFF. CDR3 bases: TGTGCCAGCAGTTTCGCACGGAACAGCGGGGAGCTGTTTTTT. The chain is built from TRBV12-3 or TRBV12-4 and TRBJ2-2; unclear D gene. The CDR3 has 14 residues.

About this clonotype itself: Given a much more abundant clone one base away, this may be a read error. V is TRBV12-3 or TRBV12-4 and J is TRBJ1-1; 7 bases fit TRBD1. The CDR3 consists of 18 residues. The junction had 17 bases not matched to a gene; V was cut back by 4 bases and J by 3 bases. The CDR3 loop reads CASSSIAGTDKGYTEAFF. CDR3 DNA: TGTGCCAGCAGTTCTATCGCCGGGACAGATAAAGGGTACACTGAAGCTTTCTTT.

On this clonotype: One end of the junction does not line up with germline, which may come from a read error. The V and J genes are TRBV4-3 and TRBJ2-6; possibly TRBD1 for D (5 bases). Germline CDR1 and CDR2: LGHNA and YSLEER. The CDR3 has 16 amino acids. The CDR3 sequence: CASRQEAVSGANTLTF. In DNA, the CDR3 is TGCGCCAGCAGGCAAGAGGCGGTGTCTGGGGCCAACACCCTGACTTTC.

In the case of this clonotype: One end of the junction does not line up with germline, which may come from a read error. This chain connects TRBV11-3 to TRBJ2-4; no firm D call. CDR3 size: 16 residues. Germline V gene sequence: CDR1 SGHNT, CDR2 YENEEA. The CDR3 DNA reads as TGTGCCAGCAGCACCTCATATTATTTAGCCAAAAACATTCAGTACTTT. The encoded protein is CASSTSYYLAKNIQYF.

Notes on this clonotype: Compared with germline, one end of the junction differs, possibly owing to a read error. The gene calls are TRBV11-1 and TRBJ2-5; 9 positions match TRBD1. The CDR3 runs to 15 residues. CDR1 is SGHAT, CDR2 FQDESV, per germline (reference sequence). The CDR3 bases are TGTGCCAGCAGTCCCTTCGACAGGGGGAAAGAGACCCAGTGCTTC. Translation gives CASSPFDRGKETQCF. The whole variable domain, filled in from reference TRBV11-1 and TRBJ2-5, reads EAEVAQSPRYKITEKSQAVAFWCDPISGHATLYWYRQILGQGPELLVQFQDESVVDDSQLPKDRFSAERLKGVDSTLKIQPAELGDSAMYLCASSPFDRGKETQCFGPGTRLLVL.

With regard to this clonotype: One junction end disagrees with the germline gene, perhaps due to a read error. The gene calls are TRBV4-2 and TRBJ1-1; 8 nucleotides align to TRBD1. CDR1 is LGHNA, CDR2 YNFKEQ, per germline. CDR3 size: 15 residues. The CDR3 is CASSLQGDMNTEALF. The CDR3 region has the DNA TGTGCCAGCAGCCTACAGGGGGATATGAACACTGAAGCTTTATTT.

A note on this clonotype: The missing conserved phenylalanine or tryptophan at the end of this CDR3 makes a read error likely. The chain combines TRBV11-3 with TRBJ2-6, with TRBD2 matching over 13 bases. The CDR3 runs to 18 residues. Germline loops: CDR1 SGHNT, CDR2 YENEEA. The CDR3 loop is CASSSGLAGFSGADVLTL. The CDR3 nucleotides are TGTGCCAGCAGCTCGGGACTAGCGGGATTCTCTGGGGCCGACGTCCTGACTTTA.

This clonotype showed up just a few times. The chain joins TRBV20-1 to TRBJ2-7; D is perhaps TRBD1 (6 bases). The CDR3 sequence is 14 residues long. The V end lost 3 bases, the J end lost 4 bases, and 16 bases lay between the germline ends. In germline, CDR1 is DFQATT, CDR2 SNEGSKA (reference sequence). The CDR3 sequence: CSASPGQWAYEQYF. CDR3 nucleotides: TGCAGTGCTAGCCCTGGACAGTGGGCTTACGAGCAGTACTTC.

This clonotype was picked up many times. In DNA form, the CDR3 reads TGTGCCAGCAGCGCTACGACCTTTACCTACGAGCAGTACTTC. Translating gives CASSATTFTYEQYF. V is TRBV6-5 and J is TRBJ2-7, with D uncertain. The CDR3 covers 14 residues. With 6 bases removed from V and 2 bases from J, the gap between germline ends came to 14 bases. The germline gives CDR1 MNHEY, CDR2 SVGAGI.